What follows are 16 T cell receptor beta chains derived from one specimen sequenced in a study of Ad26.COV2.S vaccination and SARS-CoV-2 variants. The table came from immunoSEQ multiplex PCR; TCRdb's copy has only in-frame clones and leaves some out. The data contain about 140,000 clones, 80% to 90% of them seen just once; the ten biggest clones take up 5%. Material: peripheral blood, obtained after recovery from COVID-19. These receptors were obtained from a human donor who had recovered from COVID-19.

This clone was recorded only once. The chain joins TRBV6-5 to TRBJ2-1, with 8 bases identical to TRBD2. The V and J ends lost 5 bases and 4 bases, in that order; junction bases with no gene match: 4. This CDR3 is 14 amino acids long. Germline loops: CDR1 MNHEY, CDR2 SVGAGI. The CDR3 bases are TGTGCCAGCAGTAGGAAGCGGGGGTACAATGAGCAGTTCTTC. Translated: CASSRKRGYNEQFF.

The rearrangement uses TRBV30 and TRBJ1-5; TRBD1 agrees at 11 bases. The CDR3 has 14 amino acids. J lost 7 bases, V lost 2 bases, and 4 bases had no gene match. In germline, CDR1 is GTSNPN, CDR2 SVGIG (reference sequence). Here the CDR3 reads CAWSRGQGEQPQHF. The CDR3 nucleotides are TGTGCCTGGAGTAGGGGACAGGGGGAGCAGCCCCAGCATTTT.

The chain recombines TRBV27 with TRBJ1-6, with TRBD1 as a possible D gene (6 bases). Germline lookup yields CDR1 MNHEY and CDR2 SMNVEV (reference sequence). The CDR3 runs to 14 residues. V lost 5 bases and J 9 bases, leaving 14 bases between the germline ends. Here the CDR3 DNA reads TGTGCCAGCAGTGAAGGGGGACCTAGTTCACCCCTCCACTTT. Its protein is CASSEGGPSSPLHF.

The chain couples TRBV12-3 or TRBV12-4 to TRBJ2-5; TRBD2 might be the D (6 bases). The V end was cut by 4 bases, the J end by 4 bases, with 10 bases between. The CDR3 has 13 amino acids. This CDR3 is CASSWGGVETQYF. For the CDR3, the DNA is TGTGCCAGCAGTTGGGGCGGGGTAGAGACCCAGTACTTC.

The V gene is TRBV12-3 or TRBV12-4, the J gene TRBJ2-7, with a weak D call TRBD1 (6 bases). V gave up 5 bases and J gave up 1 base, with 9 bases separating them. This CDR3 has 13 residues. The CDR3 sequence is CASSLTGSYEQYF. The CDR3 region has the DNA TGTGCCAGCAGTCTCACAGGGTCCTACGAGCAGTACTTC.

J is TRBJ2-1 and V is TRBV9; 8 positions agree with TRBD1. The J segment lost 3 bases and the V segment lost 6 bases, leaving 8 bases of the junction unmatched. Looked up from germline, CDR1 is SGDLS and CDR2 is YYNGEE. This CDR3 is built from 15 residues. The CDR3 sequence: CASNIQGVVYNEQFF. The CDR3 DNA is TGTGCCAGCAATATACAGGGGGTGGTCTACAATGAGCAGTTCTTC.

This clone has just a few counts. The V and J genes are TRBV6-5 and TRBJ2-3; 14 nucleotides agree with TRBD2. CDR3 length: 16 residues. The V segment lost 4 bases and the J segment 10 bases; nucleotides outside the gene matches: 10. Germline V gives CDR1 MNHEY, CDR2 SVGAGI. The CDR3 loop reads CASSSRTSGGLTPQYF. The CDR3 DNA follows: TGTGCCAGCAGTTCGCGGACTAGCGGGGGGCTGACACCGCAGTATTTT.

The chain combines TRBV5-1 with TRBJ1-1; perhaps TRBD1 as D (6 bases). Germline V gives CDR1 SGHRS, CDR2 YFSETQ. Trimming removed 6 bases from V and 0 bases from J, with 12 bases in between. This CDR3 has 14 amino acids. The DNA for the CDR3 is TGCGCCAGCAATCCAGGGGATATGAACACTGAAGCTTTCTTT. Translation gives CASNPGDMNTEAFF.

The rearrangement uses TRBV7-2 and TRBJ2-3, with 10 bases identical to TRBD1. V shed 5 bases and J 2 bases; nucleotides not matched to a gene: 4. Per the germline V gene, CDR1 is SGHTA and CDR2 is FQGNSA. The length of the CDR3 is 15 residues. The CDR3 nucleotides are TGTGCCAGCAGCCCGGGACAGGGGCTCACAGATACGCAGTATTTT. Protein product: CASSPGQGLTDTQYF.

CDR3 amino acids: CASSLFPQGQTEAFF. The CDR3 region has the DNA TGTGCCAGCAGTTTATTCCCCCAGGGCCAAACTGAAGCTTTCTTT. The chain joins TRBV27 to TRBJ1-1, with D maybe TRBD1 (5 bases). V shed 1 base and J shed 5 bases, with 14 bases lying between them. Germline V lookup: CDR1 MNHEY, CDR2 SMNVEV (reference sequence). This CDR3 region has 15 residues.

V and J are TRBV9 and TRBJ2-3; D uncertain. The CDR3 consists of 15 residues. Trimming pared 4 bases from V and 4 bases from J, leaving 16 bases between. Germline V gives CDR1 SGDLS, CDR2 YYNGEE. The CDR3 here is CASSPDLLGADTQYF. CDR3 bases: TGTGCCAGCAGCCCGGACCTGCTGGGTGCAGATACGCAGTATTTT.

The chain uses TRBV19 and TRBJ1-1, with D perhaps matching TRBD1 (6 bases). The CDR3 consists of 14 residues. V was pared by 4 bases and J by 0 bases, with 9 bases between. Germline V gene lookup returns CDR1 LNHDA and CDR2 SQIVND (reference sequence). The CDR3 spells CASSRGGMNTEAFF. The CDR3 DNA is TGTGCCAGTAGTAGGGGGGGCATGAACACTGAAGCTTTCTTT.

As for this clone: Other nucleotide sequences from this sample produce the same CDR3. J is TRBJ1-1 and V is TRBV5-1; D is uncertain. The V gene's germline CDR1 is SGHRS and CDR2 YFSETQ. The CDR3 loop spans 11 amino acids. Trimming took off 2 bases at V and 4 bases at J, with 3 bases between the two ends. The CDR3 is CASSFGTEAFF. The CDR3 bases are TGCGCCAGCAGCTTTGGCACTGAAGCTTTCTTT.

The rearrangement links TRBV19 to TRBJ2-5; weak D call: TRBD1 (6 bases). V lost 1 base to trimming and J lost 2 bases, with 17 bases between them. Germline CDR1 and CDR2: LNHDA and SQIVND (reference sequence). This CDR3 spans 17 amino acids. The CDR3 is CASSIGLGQGLQETQYF. The CDR3 coding sequence is TGTGCCAGTAGTATAGGTCTGGGTCAGGGGCTACAAGAGACCCAGTACTTC.

V usage is TRBV6-6 and J usage is TRBJ1-1; D gene ambiguous. The V and J ends lost 5 bases and 4 bases respectively, with 8 bases between them. This CDR3 comprises 12 residues. CDR1 MNHNY and CDR2 SVGAGI come from the germline V gene (reference sequence). CDR3 bases: TGTGCCAGCAGTCAGGACGGCACTGAAGCTTTCTTT. Its protein is CASSQDGTEAFF.

V gene TRBV19 combines with J gene TRBJ2-2; 9 bases fit TRBD2. This CDR3 contains 16 residues. The V and J ends lost 7 bases and 3 bases, in that order; junction bases with no gene match: 9. CDR1 and CDR2 from the germline V gene are LNHDA and SQIVND (reference sequence). The CDR3 region has the DNA TGTGCCAGTAAAACTAGCGGGCTCCTTGACACCGGGGAGCTGTTTTTT. Its translation is CASKTSGLLDTGELFF. Drawing the rest from reference TRBV19 and TRBJ2-2, the complete variable domain is DGGITQSPKYLFRKEGQNVTLSCEQNLNHDAMYWYRQDPGQGLRLIYYSQIVNDFQKGDIAEGYSVSREKKESFPLTVTSAQKNPTAFYLCASKTSGLLDTGELFFGEGSRLTVL.